This is a list of T cell receptor beta chains from one sample in a study of blood T cell repertoires in COVID-19. Produced via immunoSEQ multiplex PCR; TCRdb's table is partial and in-frame only. The sample records some 210,000 clones, approximately 90% being singletons. The specimen sequenced was peripheral blood. The origin of the receptors is a man between 60 and 75 years old with COVID-19, enrolled during active disease. Each CDR3 is given with its conserved first and last residue. A D gene is named only where the DNA matches it firmly.

TRBJ1-1	TRBV4-1	.	TGCGCCAGCAGCCCTCTAAGACAGAACCAGATGAACACTGAAGCTTTCTTT	CASSPLRQNQMNTEAFF
TRBJ2-1	TRBV28	TRBD2	TGTGCCAGCAGGCACGGGTCTAGCGGGCTAGAGGGTGAGCAGTTCTTC	CASRHGSSGLEGEQFF
TRBJ2-2	TRBV5-1	TRBD1	TGCGCCAGCAGCTTGGTATCCCGACAGGGGGCGCCCACCGGGGAGCTGTTTTTT	CASSLVSRQGAPTGELFF
TRBJ2-3	TRBV29-1	TRBD1	TGCAGCGCTGTACCGGGACAGGGGGTAAGGAATACGCAGTATTTT	CSAVPGQGVRNTQYF
TRBJ2-1	TRBV5-4	TRBD1	TGTGCCAGCAGCTCCCCCCCTGGACAGGGGAAGGGGAATGAGCAGTTCTTC	CASSSPPGQGKGNEQFF
TRBJ1-1	TRBV7-9	TRBD1	TGTGCCAGCAGCAGCCGGGACAGGGACACTGAAGCTTTCTTT	CASSSRDRDTEAFF
TRBJ2-5	TRBV5-1	TRBD1	TGCGCCAGCAGCGCCGGGACAGGGATAGAGACCCAGTACTTC	CASSAGTGIETQYF
TRBJ2-1	TRBV18	TRBD2	TGTGCCAGCTCACCACGGACTAGCTCCTACAATGAGCAGTTCTTC	CASSPRTSSYNEQFF
TRBJ2-1	TRBV18	TRBD2	TGTGCCAGCTCACCAACTAGCGGGGGGTACAATGAGCAGTTCTTC	CASSPTSGGYNEQFF
TRBJ2-5	TRBV7-2	TRBD2	TGTGCCAGCAGCTTAGCCCCTCCTAGCGGGAGAGGAGAGACCCAGTACTTC	CASSLAPPSGRGETQYF
TRBJ2-1	TRBV19	TRBD1	TGTGCCAGTAGTCTCATGACAGGGAATAATGAGCAGTTCTTC	CASSLMTGNNEQFF
TRBJ2-3	TRBV28	.	TGTGCCAGCAGTTTAGCCGGTCCTTCTAGCACAGATACGCAGTATTTT	CASSLAGPSSTDTQYF
TRBJ2-4	TRBV28	.	TGTGCCAGCGGGGGGGCGGAGTTCGCCAAAAACATTCAGTACTTC	CASGGAEFAKNIQYF
TRBJ2-5	TRBV18	.	TGTGCCAGCTGCCAGACTAGAGCGGAGACCCAGTACTTC	CASCQTRAETQYF
TRBJ1-2	TRBV27	TRBD1	TGTGCCAGCAGAAGCCCAGGGGGCGAAGGCTACACCTTC	CASRSPGGEGYTF
TRBJ1-1	TRBV2	.	TGTGCCAGCAGTGAAAACAGGGAGATGGGCACTGAAGCTTTCTTT	CASSENREMGTEAFF
TRBJ2-1	TRBV7-9	TRBD1	TGTGCCAGCAGCTCCCGGGGACAGACTCAAGTCAATGAGCAGTTCTTC	CASSSRGQTQVNEQFF
TRBJ2-7	TRBV28	TRBD2	TGTGCCACCAGTGGTGGGACTAGCGGATCCTACGAGCAGTACTTC	CATSGGTSGSYEQYF
TRBJ2-5	TRBV29-1	.	TGCAGCGTTGCAGGGAATAGAAGAGAGACCCAGTACTTC	CSVAGNRRETQYF